This TCR beta chain was profiled in a study of shared clonotypes between healthy human individuals. Study-wide results and limits: Shared across a handful of donors were roughly 5% of the naive CD4 clonotypes. Larger estimated richness was generally seen in naive subsets than in memory subsets. Investigators collected only blood, and repertoires in tissues likely differ.

Sequencing used immunoSEQ multiplex PCR; TCRdb keeps in-frame clones, though not all of them. Counted here are 2 million to 3 million clones, roughly nine tenths occurring once; the ten biggest clones make up under 0.15%. Remarks on this clone: What it binds is not known.

This CDR3 is built from 15 residues. Looked up from germline, CDR1 is MNHEY and CDR2 is SMNVEV (reference sequence). V lost 2 bases and J lost 5, with 13 bases in between. The chain is built from TRBV27 and TRBJ2-1; tentatively, D is TRBD2 (5 bases). This receptor was taken from a man between 18 and 29 years old in good health. The sequencing sample was made of naive CD4+ T cells sorted from blood. The subset is: CD45RA+ positively selected. The CDR3 here is CASSLGLFTNNEQFF. In nucleotides, the CDR3 is TGTGCCAGCAGTTTAGGACTCTTTACTAACAATGAGCAGTTCTTC.